The 3 T cell receptor beta chains listed next were all sequenced from one sample in a study of T-cell reconstitution after alpha-beta-depleted transplantation in children. Using unique molecular identifiers, the investigators prepared the TCRbeta library. TCRdb reanalysed the PCR reads using MiXCR and keeps one entry per CDR3 protein. In the table there are about 900,000 distinct CDR3 sequences, 25% to 30% of which are singletons. The sample was PBMCs, mostly from graft donor cells, taken 360 days after TCRalphabeta/CD19-depleted stem cell transplant. The origin of the receptors is a boy under two years old who had a stem cell transplant for SCID, so the T cells may come from the graft donor.

V is TRBV28 and J is TRBJ1-1; no clear D. This CDR3 is 12 amino acids long. V lost 5 bases, J lost 8 bases, and 12 bases lay in between. CDR1 and CDR2 (germline): MDHEN, SYDVKM. The DNA of the CDR3 is TGTGCCAGCAGTACATCCGCAGTCGAAGCTTTCTTT. Residues: CASSTSAVEAFF.

The table lists this clonotype with a count of one. This chain links TRBV7-2 with TRBJ2-2; D may be TRBD2 (5 bases). V was shortened by 11 bases and J by 7 bases, with 14 bases between the two germline ends. This CDR3 is built from 12 residues. The V gene's germline CDR1 is SGHTA and CDR2 FQGNSA. CDR3 bases: TGTGCCGGCCCCCGGGGTGGCGGGGAGCTGTTTTTT. It encodes CAGPRGGGELFF.

V is TRBV7-9 and J is TRBJ1-2, with 7 bases aligning to TRBD1. The V gene's germline CDR1 is SEHNR and CDR2 FQNEAQ (reference sequence). V lost 3 bases to trimming and J lost 8 bases; unmatched junction nucleotides: 12. The CDR3 loop spans 15 amino acids. CDR3 DNA sequence: TGTGCCAGCAGCTTTTTCGACAGGGCCCCGTCGGGCTACACCTTC. It is translated as CASSFFDRAPSGYTF.